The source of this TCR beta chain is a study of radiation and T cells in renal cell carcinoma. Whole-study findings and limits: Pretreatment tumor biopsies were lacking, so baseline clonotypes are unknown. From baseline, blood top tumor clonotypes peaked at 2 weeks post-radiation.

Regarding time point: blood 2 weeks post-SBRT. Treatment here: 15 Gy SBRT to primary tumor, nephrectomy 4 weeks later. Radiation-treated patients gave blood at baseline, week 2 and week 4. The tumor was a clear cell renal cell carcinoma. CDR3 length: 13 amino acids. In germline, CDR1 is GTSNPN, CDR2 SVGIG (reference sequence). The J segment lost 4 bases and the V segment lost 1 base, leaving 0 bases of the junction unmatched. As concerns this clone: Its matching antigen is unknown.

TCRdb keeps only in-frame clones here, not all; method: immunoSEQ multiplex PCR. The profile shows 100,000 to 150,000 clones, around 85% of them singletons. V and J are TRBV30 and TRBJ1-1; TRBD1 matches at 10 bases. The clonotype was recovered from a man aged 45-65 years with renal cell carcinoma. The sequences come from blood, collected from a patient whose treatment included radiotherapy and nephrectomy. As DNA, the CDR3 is TGTGCCTGGAGTGGGACAGGGGGCACTGAAGCTTTCTTT. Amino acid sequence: CAWSGTGGTEAFF.